These 12 T cell receptor beta chains share one sample of origin, sequenced in a study of tumor and adjacent non-tumor tissue in lung cancer. RNA was extracted from bulk tissue without any cell sorting. A modified ARM-PCR protocol with three rounds of nested PCR amplified TCRbeta. One entry per CDR3 protein results from TCRdb running MiXCR on the multiplex PCR reads. The repertoire holds 120,000 or so distinct CDR3 sequences, with over 65% as singletons. The sequenced sample was lung tumor tissue. All receptors derive from a man aged 25 to 40 with non-small cell lung cancer.

A remark on this clonotype: This may be a read error: a much more frequent sequence differs by one nucleotide. The chain links TRBV10-3 to TRBJ2-7, with D possibly being TRBD1 (6 bases). Trimming shortened V by 7 bases and J by 2 bases, and 15 bases separated the two germline ends. The CDR3 has 14 amino acids. Germline assignment: CDR1 ENHRY and CDR2 SYGVKD. The CDR3 spells CAITPRRGTYEQYF. The CDR3 coding sequence is TGTGCCATCACCCCCCGCAGGGGCACCTACGAGCAGTACTTC.

With respect to this clonotype: A clone one base away is much larger, so this may be a read error. The chain employs TRBV11-2 and TRBJ1-1; 7 nucleotides agree with TRBD1. The CDR3 runs 14 residues. CDR1 and CDR2 from the germline V gene are SGHAT and FQNNGV. CDR3 sequence reads: CASSIGTASTDAFF. For the CDR3, the DNA is TGTGCCAGCAGCATCGGGACAGCCAGCACTGATGCTTTCTTT.

Details on this clonotype: This may arise from a read error, as a much more abundant clone is one base away. This likely comes from a read error, as the CDR3 has no conserved phenylalanine or tryptophan at its end. The chain employs TRBV12-3 or TRBV12-4 and TRBJ1-1; no reliable D call. V lost 4 bases and J 4 bases, leaving 13 bases between the germline ends. The CDR3 is 14 residues long. The CDR3 nucleotides read TGTGCCAGCAGTTCCCGTCCTTCCCTCACTGAAGCTTTCTCT. Protein: CASSSRPSLTEAFS.

As regards this clonotype: A much larger clone differs from this one at a single base, so this may be a read error. The chain combines TRBV6-5 with TRBJ2-7; D gene unclear. This CDR3 comprises 12 residues. Per germline, CDR1 MNHEY and CDR2 SVGAGI. Trimming pared 5 bases from V and 5 bases from J, leaving 10 bases between. In DNA form, the CDR3 reads TGTGCCAGCAGTCTGACAAGGAACGAGCAGTACTTC. This codes for CASSLTRNEQYF.

Concerning this clonotype itself: The junction departs from germline at one end; a sequencing error may be responsible. The V call is TRBV12-3 or TRBV12-4, the J call TRBJ2-3, with 9 nucleotides matching TRBD2. CDR3 size: 12 residues. The CDR3, as DNA: TGTGCCAGCTGTTTGACTAGCGGTACGCAGTATTTT. Amino acid sequence: CASCLTSGTQYF.

This clonotype has a handful of counts. This rearrangement joins TRBV5-1 to TRBJ2-7, with 7 nucleotides matching TRBD1. Trimming cost V 1 base and J 4 bases; bases outside gene matches: 5. The CDR3 has 14 amino acids. Germline CDR1 SGHRS, CDR2 YFSETQ. As DNA, the CDR3 is TGCGCCAGCAGCTTGACAGGGGACGGGTACGAGCAGTACTTC. It encodes CASSLTGDGYEQYF.

With regard to this clonotype: One junction end does not reproduce the germline sequence, and a read error may be involved. The DNA for the CDR3 is TGTGCCAGCAGTTTGGGCAGTTTCAAGGAGACCCAGTATTTC. Amino acid sequence: CASSLGSFKETQYF. The chain links TRBV6-2 or TRBV6-3 to TRBJ2-5; D not certain. Germline V lookup: CDR1 MNHEY, CDR2 SVGEGT. This CDR3 region has 14 residues.

About this clonotype itself: A much more abundant neighbour one base away suggests this may be a read error. This is likely a read error, given that the CDR3 carries no conserved phenylalanine or tryptophan at its end. J is TRBJ2-5 and V is TRBV29-1; 7 bases fit TRBD1. In germline, CDR1 is SQVTM, CDR2 ANQGSEA. After removal of 4 bases from V and 5 bases from J, the junction contained 4 bases not matched to a gene. CDR3 length: 12 amino acids. CDR3 protein: CSVGTGGETQYL. As DNA, the CDR3 is TGCAGCGTTGGGACAGGCGGGGAGACCCAGTACTTG.

Details on this clonotype: A read error is possible here, since a much larger clone lies one base away. The chain has TRBV29-1 and TRBJ2-1; 10 bases agree with TRBD1. J was trimmed by 9 bases and V by 4 bases; bases with no gene match: 6. The germline V gene has CDR1 SQVTM and CDR2 ANQGSEA. CDR3 size: 13 residues. CDR3 residues: CSVVDRGHSEQFF. DNA of the CDR3: TGCAGCGTTGTAGACAGGGGGCACAGTGAGCAGTTCTTC.

There are a few counts of this clonotype. Just one base apart from a much larger clone, this may be a read error. The V call is TRBV20-1, the J call TRBJ2-5; 8 nucleotides match TRBD2. Germline CDR1 reads DFQATT; CDR2 reads SNEGSKA (reference sequence). The CDR3 totals 14 residues. J gave up 5 bases and V 7 bases, and 12 bases lay outside the gene matches. CDR3 loop: CSVGGGQRIETQYF. The CDR3 DNA follows: TGCAGTGTTGGCGGGGGGCAACGGATCGAGACCCAGTACTTC.

For this clonotype: At one end the junction does not follow the germline gene, possibly because of a read error. J is TRBJ1-1 and V is TRBV11-1, with D unclear. Germline V gives CDR1 SGHAT, CDR2 FQDESV (reference sequence). The CDR3 totals 14 residues. The DNA for the CDR3 is TGTGTCAGCGGCTGGGCAGCTGTGAACACTGAAGCTTTCTTT. This sequence encodes CVSGWAAVNTEAFF. The full variable domain, with the rest looked up from reference TRBV11-1 and TRBJ1-1, is EAEVAQSPRYKITEKSQAVAFWCDPISGHATLYWYRQILGQGPELLVQFQDESVVDDSQLPKDRFSAERLKGVDSTLKIQPAELGDSAMYLCVSGWAAVNTEAFFGQGTRLTVV.

In regard to this clonotype: At one boundary the junction diverges from the germline segment, which might be a read error. CDR3 region: CSSRPRLAGNQETQYF. CDR3 DNA sequence: TGTTCCAGCAGGCCGAGACTAGCGGGGAACCAAGAGACCCAGTACTTC. The V gene is TRBV4-2, the J gene TRBJ2-5; 11 nucleotides match TRBD2. The CDR3 totals 16 residues. From germline, CDR1 is LGHNA and CDR2 YNFKEQ.